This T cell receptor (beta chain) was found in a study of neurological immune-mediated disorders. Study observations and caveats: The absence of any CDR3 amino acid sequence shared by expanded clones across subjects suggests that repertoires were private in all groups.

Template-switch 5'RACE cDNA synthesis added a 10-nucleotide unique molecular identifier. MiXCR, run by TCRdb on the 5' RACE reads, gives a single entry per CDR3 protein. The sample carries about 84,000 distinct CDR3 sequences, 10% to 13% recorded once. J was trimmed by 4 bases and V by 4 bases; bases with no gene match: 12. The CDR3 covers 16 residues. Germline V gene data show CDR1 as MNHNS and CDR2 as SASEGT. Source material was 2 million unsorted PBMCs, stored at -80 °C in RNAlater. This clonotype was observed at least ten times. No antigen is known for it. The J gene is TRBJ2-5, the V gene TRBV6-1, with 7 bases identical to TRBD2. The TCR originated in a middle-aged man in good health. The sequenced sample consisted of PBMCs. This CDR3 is CASSGALAVGSETQYF. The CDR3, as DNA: TGTGCCAGCAGTGGAGCCCTAGCGGTGGGGTCAGAGACCCAGTACTTC.